This is a list of T cell receptor beta chains from one sample in a study of T-cell reconstitution after alpha-beta-depleted transplantation in children. TCRdb re-derived calls from the PCR reads in MiXCR, one entry per CDR3 protein. Seen here are hundreds of thousands of distinct CDR3 sequences, over 7.5% observed once, and the top ten hold 9.1%. Sequenced here: peripheral blood, sampled 360 days after TCRalphabeta/CD19-depleted stem cell transplant. These receptors all stem from a female patient aged 2-9 years who had a stem cell transplant for Fanconi anemia, so the T cells may come from the graft donor. Each CDR3 is given with its conserved first and last residue. D genes are given only for firm matches. Expanded clones get a size class; other rows say once, few or many, or leave the size out.

cdr3_nt | cdr3_aa | v_call | clone_size | j_call | d_call
TGTGCCAGCAGAACCCTTTGGGGCGGAACAGATACGCAGTATTTT | CASRTLWGGTDTQYF | TRBV2 | many | TRBJ2-3 | -
TGTGCCAGCAGTGGCCCGCTAAATGCCGCTTTCTTT | CASSGPLNAAFF | TRBV6-5 | few | TRBJ1-1 | -
TGTGCCAGCAGCCGAGGACTAGCGAGCAATGAGCAGTTCTTC | CASSRGLASNEQFF | TRBV7-2 | many | TRBJ2-1 | TRBD2
TGCGCCAGCAGCTATAATAGCGGGAGGGCCGACGAGCAGTACTTC | CASSYNSGRADEQYF | TRBV5-1 | - | TRBJ2-7 | TRBD2
TGTGCCAGCAGCAAAAGACCTAAGTTGGGACTAGCGGGAGGAAATGCTTCCGGGGAGCTGTTTTTT | CASSKRPKLGLAGGNASGELFF | TRBV11-2 | many | TRBJ2-2 | TRBD2
TGCAGTGCTAGAGGCTTAAGGGCAGCCTACAATGAGCAGTTCTTC | CSARGLRAAYNEQFF | TRBV20-1 | - | TRBJ2-1 | -
TGTGCCAGCGGCTCCGGGACATTCCTCAATGAGCAGTTCTTC | CASGSGTFLNEQFF | TRBV5-6 | many | TRBJ2-1 | -
TGTGCCAGCAGCCGCAGACAGCTACAAGAGACCCAGTACTTC | CASSRRQLQETQYF | TRBV11-1 | few | TRBJ2-5 | -
TGCAGTGCTAGAGATGGTCGTCAGACCGGGGAGCTGTTTTTT | CSARDGRQTGELFF | TRBV20-1 | many | TRBJ2-2 | -
TGTGCCAGCAGCCTTCGACGGGACCATGAGCAGTTCTTC | CASSLRRDHEQFF | TRBV7-3 | many | TRBJ2-1 | -
TGTGCCAGCAGCTTAAACAGGGCTGGAAACACCATATATTTT | CASSLNRAGNTIYF | TRBV7-9 | few | TRBJ1-3 | -
TGTGCCCGCCACTGGGGGGCCCCACCCAACACAGATACGCAGTATTTT | CARHWGAPPNTDTQYF | TRBV19 | - | TRBJ2-3 | -